This TCR beta chain was recovered during a study of metastatic and nonmetastatic thyroid tumors. Trimming removed 4 bases from V and 0 bases from J; junction bases left unmatched: 13. The CDR3 sequence is 18 residues long. Looked up from germline, CDR1 is ENHRY and CDR2 is SYGVKD. From the PCR reads, TCRdb re-called clones with MiXCR. Among some 26,000 clones, approximately 22% were seen once, and the ten largest hold 4% to 5.5%. This clone was observed many times. Every patient underwent thyroid surgery untreated. Material: adjacent normal tissue. The J gene is TRBJ2-3, the V gene TRBV10-3; 7 bases are a match to TRBD1. This receptor was taken from a female donor with papillary thyroid cancer or a benign thyroid nodule (not recorded which). Some clones in this sample may be carry-over from other donors' samples. CDR3 loop: CAISVCFRDSPSTDTQYF. The CDR3 bases are TGTGCCATCAGTGTTTGTTTTCGGGACAGCCCTAGCACAGATACGCAGTATTTT.